The 7 T cell receptor beta chains below were found in one sample sequenced in a study of shared clonotypes between healthy human individuals. Generated by immunoSEQ multiplex PCR, the TCRdb table keeps only in-frame clones and is missing some. The data show about 2,500,000 clones, with around nine tenths seen just once and around 0.14% held by the top ten. The sequencing sample was made of naive CD4+ T cells sorted from blood. Specified subset: CD45RA+ positively selected. The source is a man aged 18 to 29 in good health.

Of note for this clone: Other DNA sequences in the same sample also yield this CDR3. V usage is TRBV18 and J usage is TRBJ2-1; 8 bases fit TRBD2. Germline V gene sequence: CDR1 KGHSH, CDR2 LQKENI. The CDR3 sequence is 15 residues long. After removal of 0 bases from V and 3 bases from J, the junction contained 1 base not matched to a gene. CDR3 loop: CASSPPAGGYNEQFF. For the CDR3, the DNA is TGTGCCAGCTCACCACCGGCGGGAGGCTACAATGAGCAGTTCTTC.

The V gene is TRBV27, the J gene TRBJ1-5; weak D call: TRBD1 (5 bases). The CDR3 spans 13 residues. Germline V gene sequence: CDR1 MNHEY, CDR2 SMNVEV (reference sequence). Trimming stripped 4 bases from V and 9 bases from J, with 13 bases between. In DNA, the CDR3 is TGTGCCAGCAGTTCCCATTGGGGGGGGCCCCAGCATTTT. Amino acids: CASSSHWGGPQHF.

Note on this clone: This CDR3 is also generated by other DNA sequences in the sample. The chain couples TRBV10-3 to TRBJ2-5; D remains ambiguous. The CDR3 has 12 residues. Germline V CDR1 and CDR2: ENHRY, SYGVKD. V was shortened by 5 bases and J by 5 bases, with 9 bases between the two germline ends. The CDR3 reads CAISPLGETQYF. The CDR3 DNA reads TGTGCCATCAGTCCCCTAGGGGAGACCCAGTACTTC.

The chain carries TRBV29-1 and TRBJ2-3; weak D call: TRBD2 (6 bases). Germline assignment: CDR1 SQVTM and CDR2 ANQGSEA. Trimming removed 8 bases at V and 1 base at J, with 31 bases between. This CDR3 has 19 residues. CDR3 loop: CSSRGGGAGPGHGTDTQYF. The CDR3 nucleotides are TGCAGCTCCCGGGGAGGTGGTGCAGGGCCCGGTCACGGCACAGATACGCAGTATTTT.

V and J are TRBV13 and TRBJ2-7; 11 bases align to TRBD2. The CDR3 has 16 residues. Per germline, CDR1 PRHDT and CDR2 FYEKMQ (reference sequence). Trimming removed 0 bases from V and 6 bases from J; junction bases left unmatched: 7. The CDR3 coding sequence is TGTGCCAGCAGCTTAGGCCGTAGCGGGAGGGGCTTCGAGCAGTACTTC. Its protein product is CASSLGRSGRGFEQYF.

The chain joins TRBV5-1 to TRBJ1-2, with D unclear. This CDR3 is built from 13 residues. Germline assignment: CDR1 SGHRS and CDR2 YFSETQ. V was trimmed by 2 bases and J by 2 bases, leaving 7 bases between them. The CDR3 DNA reads TGCGCCAGCAGCTTAGATTTCAACTATGGCTACACCTTC. Its protein is CASSLDFNYGYTF. Full variable domain (rest looked up from reference TRBV5-1 and TRBJ1-2): KAGVTQTPRYLIKTRGQQVTLSCSPISGHRSVSWYQQTPGQGLQFLFEYFSETQRNKGNFPGRFSGRQFSNSRSEMNVSTLELGDSALYLCASSLDFNYGYTFGSGTRLTVV.

This clone was found a few times. The V and J genes are TRBV10-3 and TRBJ2-2, with 7 bases lining up with TRBD2. The junction had 6 bases not matched to a gene; V was cut back by 7 bases and J by 4 bases. In germline, CDR1 is ENHRY, CDR2 SYGVKD. The CDR3 is 14 residues long. The CDR3 loop reads CAITGGNATGELFF. The CDR3 region has the DNA TGTGCCATCACGGGGGGAAACGCCACCGGGGAGCTGTTTTTT.